The table lists the clone carrying this TCR beta chain with many counts. Antigen: not known. V was clipped by 0 bases and J by 4 bases, with 9 bases between them. The CDR3 extends over 13 amino acids. CDR1 SQVTM and CDR2 ANQGSEA come from the germline V gene. It was by quantitative 5'-RACE with molecular barcodes that TCR beta libraries were made. TCRdb itself ran the 5' RACE reads through MiXCR, one entry per CDR3 protein. The data hold more than 150,000 distinct CDR3 sequences, with about 20% observed a single time. The sample belongs to a study of CD8 T cells in ankylosing spondylitis. Study-wide results and limits: Significant enrichment of disease-linked clones was reported in matched ankylosing spondylitis synovial fluid. Disease-associated clones were CD8+ and fairly uncommon in peripheral blood.

Sequenced input: blood, either unsorted or a sorted T cell fraction (not recorded which). The J gene is TRBJ1-2, the V gene TRBV29-1; D gene ambiguous. The TCR originated in a male donor under 30 with ankylosing spondylitis or in good health (not recorded which). The CDR3 DNA is TGCAGCGTTGAAGATCTCTGGACCTATGGCTACACCTTC. It codes for CSVEDLWTYGYTF.